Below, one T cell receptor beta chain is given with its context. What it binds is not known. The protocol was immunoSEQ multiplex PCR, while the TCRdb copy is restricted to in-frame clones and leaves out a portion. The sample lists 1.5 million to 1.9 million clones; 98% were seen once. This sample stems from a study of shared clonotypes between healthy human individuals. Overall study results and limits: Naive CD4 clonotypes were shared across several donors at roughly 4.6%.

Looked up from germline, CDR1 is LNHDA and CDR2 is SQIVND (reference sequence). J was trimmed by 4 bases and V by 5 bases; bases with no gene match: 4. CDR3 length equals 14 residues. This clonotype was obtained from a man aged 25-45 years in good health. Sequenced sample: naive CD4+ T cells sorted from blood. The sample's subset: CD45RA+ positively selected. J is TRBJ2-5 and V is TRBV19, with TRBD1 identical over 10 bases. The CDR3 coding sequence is TGTGCCAGTAGTCCGGGACAGGGGACAGAGACCCAGTACTTC. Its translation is CASSPGQGTETQYF.